Sequencing of this TCR beta chain was carried out in a study of blood T cell repertoires in COVID-19. Participant ages covered about 18 to 89 years across 20 to 25 US areas. Each recovered donor of Cohort 3 presented with two negative PCRs, clearance, or symptom resolution. How the authors handled the data: Scientists estimated how many nucleated cells there were by amplifying reference gene primers. Profiled with immunoSEQ multiplex PCR; TCRdb holds only in-frame clones, not every one. That table gives V, J and clone size, and the DNA gave D and trimming. The table shows 200,000 to 250,000 clones, with roughly 89% occurring only once. The sequence was obtained from a woman in her 40s who had recovered from COVID-19. Source material: PBMCs or T cells enriched from blood (not recorded which).

The CDR3 sequence: CAIRERGQGNSPLHF. CDR3 sequence (DNA): TGTGCCATCAGGGAGAGGGGACAGGGGAATTCACCCCTCCACTTT. The chain combines TRBV10-3 with TRBJ1-6, with 10 bases identical to TRBD1. Germline CDR1 ENHRY, CDR2 SYGVKD. This CDR3 contains 15 residues. The junction had 6 bases not matched to a gene; V was cut back by 6 bases and J by 7 bases.